Below, 9 T cell receptor beta chains from the same sample are listed, as sequenced in a study of vaccination effects on CD4 cells after COVID-19 (dated by TCRdb to the early 2020s). For these TCRs, the target antigens are not known. In the ViraFEST assay, PBMC were stimulated with viral peptide pools, and antigen-specific CD4+ T cell clonotypes were then identified by expansion using TCR sequencing. After 10 days of culture, CD4+ T cells were isolated with the EasySep CD4+ T cell isolation kit. Libraries were prepared through the immunoSEQ multiplex PCR assay. Not all clones reach the TCRdb copy of this immuneACCESS table, which keeps in-frame sequences only. Checked studies attribute under half of the gap to unresolved V genes and leave the rest unexplained. This sample has 45,000 to 65,000 clones in its table, and roughly 80% of those were observed once. 2.4% of the sample goes to the ten largest clones.

The material sequenced was CD4+ T cells from PBMCs cultured with HCoV-229E spike peptides, taken before COVID-19 vaccination. Taken with the paper, the label for cell subset or site translates to: HCoV-229E spike overlapping peptide pool stimulation. The receptors stem from a human donor who received a COVID-19 vaccine.

For the CDR3, the DNA is TGTGCCACCAGTGACCCAGGGGGCTCTGGAAACACCATATATTTT. It translates to CATSDPGGSGNTIYF. The chain links TRBV24-1 to TRBJ1-3; 7 bases are a match to TRBD1. The CDR3 is 15 residues long. V lost 4 bases and J lost 0; bases outside the gene matches: 2. CDR1 KGHDR and CDR2 SFDVKD come from the germline V gene.

This chain links TRBV24-1 with TRBJ1-5, with D unclear. CDR1 KGHDR and CDR2 SFDVKD come from the germline V gene. V lost 3 bases and J lost 7, with 12 bases in between. The CDR3 runs 14 residues. In DNA, the CDR3 is TGTGCCACCAGTGATACGACCCAAGTACAGCCCCAGCATTTT. As protein: CATSDTTQVQPQHF.

The chain links TRBV6-5 to TRBJ2-7, with D possibly TRBD1 on 6 matching bases. CDR1 is MNHEY and CDR2 is SVGAGI in the germline V gene. With 2 bases removed from V and 4 bases from J, the gap between germline ends came to 12 bases. CDR3 length equals 14 residues. The CDR3 sequence: CASSYVGQRYEQYV. CDR3 sequence (DNA): TGTGCCAGCAGTTACGTTGGACAGAGATACGAGCAGTACGTC.

V is TRBV9 and J is TRBJ2-1, with D possibly called TRBD1 or TRBD2 (5 bases each). The CDR3 spans 19 residues. Trimming cost V 7 bases and J 0 bases, with 26 bases left between them. Looked up from germline, CDR1 is SGDLS and CDR2 is YYNGEE. The CDR3 reads CASGRALLSGTSSYNEQFF. CDR3 sequence (DNA): TGTGCCAGCGGACGAGCCCTGCTCTCAGGGACGAGCTCCTACAATGAGCAGTTCTTC.

Regarding this clone: Other DNA sequences in the same sample also yield this CDR3. The V call is TRBV28, the J call TRBJ2-1, with TRBD2 matching over 7 bases. The trim removed 3 bases at V and 2 bases at J, leaving 1 base unmatched. Germline loops: CDR1 MDHEN, CDR2 SYDVKM. This CDR3 is built from 14 residues. CDR3 residues: CASSLRGTYNEQFF. The CDR3, as DNA: TGTGCCAGCAGTTTGCGGGGGACCTACAATGAGCAGTTCTTC.

V gene TRBV6-2 or TRBV6-3 combines with J gene TRBJ1-5; D uncertain. The germline CDR1 and CDR2 sequences are MNHEY and SVGEGT. This CDR3 contains 15 residues. V was pared by 0 bases and J by 0 bases, with 6 bases between. The CDR3, as DNA: TGTGCCAGCAGTTACTCGCGGATTAGCAATCAGCCCCAGCATTTT. This gives the protein CASSYSRISNQPQHF.

J is TRBJ1-5 and V is TRBV29-1; D is unresolved. Per the germline V gene, CDR1 is SQVTM and CDR2 is ANQGSEA. V was shortened by 5 bases and J by 1 base, with 6 bases between the two germline ends. The CDR3 has 12 amino acids. CDR3 amino acids: CSVRISNQPQHF. CDR3 sequence (DNA): TGCAGCGTTCGGATCAGCAATCAGCCCCAGCATTTT.

The chain links TRBV10-3 to TRBJ2-5; 13 bases match TRBD2. The germline V gene encodes CDR1 ENHRY and CDR2 SYGVKD. Losses at the gene ends were 10 bases for V and 0 bases for J; bases not matched to a gene: 11. CDR3 length: 17 residues. In DNA form, the CDR3 reads TGTGCCAGACCTGGACTAGCGGGGGCCTTGTACCAAGAGACCCAGTACTTC. Protein: CARPGLAGALYQETQYF.

The chain employs TRBV18 and TRBJ1-2, with D uncertain. The germline gives CDR1 KGHSH, CDR2 LQKENI. Trimming pared 2 bases from V and 7 bases from J, leaving 11 bases between. The CDR3 consists of 13 residues. As DNA, the CDR3 is TGTGCCAGCTCACCATCCGCCGAACTTGGCTACACCTTC. Amino acids: CASSPSAELGYTF.